The 29 T cell receptor beta chains in this list originate from one sample, sequenced in a study of blood T cells in healthy people across ages. A J-beta primer mix and a sample-barcoded 5' primer were used in a second PCR of about 7 to 12 cycles. One entry per CDR3 protein results from TCRdb running MiXCR on the 5' RACE reads. This repertoire shows about 620,000 distinct CDR3 sequences, around 50% found once; its top ten account for roughly 13%. Sequencing used blood. The receptors derive from a woman aged 80 or over in good health.

The chain links TRBV20-1 to TRBJ2-5; possibly TRBD2 for D (6 bases). CDR3 length equals 15 residues. The V and J ends lost 3 bases and 2 bases respectively, with 16 bases between them. Germline values: CDR1 DFQATT, CDR2 SNEGSKA (reference sequence). The CDR3 loop is CSASVDSGTQETQYF. The CDR3, as DNA: TGCAGTGCTAGCGTAGATAGCGGAACTCAAGAGACCCAGTACTTC.

V usage is TRBV4-1 and J usage is TRBJ1-5; D unresolved. Germline V gives CDR1 MGHRA, CDR2 YSYEKL. CDR3 size: 14 residues. Trimming shortened V by 1 base and J by 7 bases, and 11 bases separated the two germline ends. The CDR3 loop reads CASSQASTPQPQHF. CDR3 sequence (DNA): TGCGCCAGCAGCCAAGCTTCAACTCCGCAGCCCCAGCATTTT.

This clonotype was counted at least ten times. V is TRBV2 and J is TRBJ2-3, with TRBD2 matching over 7 bases. J was trimmed by 6 bases and V by 8 bases; bases with no gene match: 14. Per the germline V gene, CDR1 is SNHLY and CDR2 is FYNNEI. The CDR3 length is 15 residues. The CDR3 nucleotides are TGTGCCAGCGGATCTCGACTAGCTTCTAAGGATACGCAGTATTTT. Its translation: CASGSRLASKDTQYF. The full variable domain, completed using reference TRBV2 and TRBJ2-3, is EPEVTQTPSHQVTQMGQEVILRCVPISNHLYFYWYRQILGQKVEFLVSFYNNEISEKSEIFDDQFSVERPDGSNFTLKIRSTKLEDSAMYFCASGSRLASKDTQYFGPGTRLTVL.

A note on this clonotype: A single base separates this from a much larger clone, so it may be a read error. The chain carries TRBV28 and TRBJ2-7; TRBD1 agrees at 10 bases. CDR1 and CDR2 (germline): MDHEN, SYDVKM. The CDR3 sequence is 16 residues long. Trimming took 7 bases from V and 10 from J; bases not matched to a gene: 19. In DNA form, the CDR3 reads TGTGCCAGCACCTTAAAGGGACAGGGGAACCAAGAGATCCAGTACTTC. Protein product: CASTLKGQGNQEIQYF. The entire variable domain, with the rest obtained from reference TRBV28 and TRBJ2-7, is as follows: DVKVTQSSRYLVKRTGEKVFLECVQDMDHENMFWYRQDPGLGLRLIYFSYDVKMKEKGDIPEGYSVSREKKERFSLILESASTNQTSMYLCASTLKGQGNQEIQYFGPGTRLTVT.

The table lists this clonotype with many counts. The chain joins TRBV28 to TRBJ1-2, with TRBD1 matching over 8 bases. This CDR3 spans 14 amino acids. Germline V gene data show CDR1 as MDHEN and CDR2 as SYDVKM. Trimming cost V 3 bases and J 7 bases; bases outside gene matches: 7. The CDR3 DNA follows: TGTGCCAGCAGTTTCACCGACAGGGGAGGTGGCTACACCTTC. This translates into CASSFTDRGGGYTF.

This clonotype came up a few times. This chain connects TRBV12-5 to TRBJ2-6; D is undetermined. Trimming removed 0 bases from V and 0 bases from J, with 9 bases in between. Germline CDR1 is LGHNT and CDR2 is FRNRAP. CDR3 length: 17 amino acids. The DNA of the CDR3 is TGTGCTAGTGGTTTGGTACTCCCCGACTCTGGGGCCAACGTCCTGACTTTC. Amino acids: CASGLVLPDSGANVLTF.

The chain combines TRBV7-9 with TRBJ2-2; D perhaps matches TRBD2 (6 bases). This CDR3 contains 16 residues. Trimming removed 5 bases from V and 4 bases from J, with 17 bases in between. The germline CDR1 and CDR2 sequences are SEHNR and FQNEAQ (reference sequence). The DNA of the CDR3 is TGTGCCAGCAGCCCAGGAGCGGGTTTAGTCACCGGGGAGCTGTTTTTT. This gives the protein CASSPGAGLVTGELFF.

This clonotype was detected only a few times. The chain has TRBV4-2 and TRBJ2-7, with 14 bases aligning to TRBD2. V gave up 0 bases and J gave up 7 bases; unmatched junction bases: 5. This CDR3 has 16 residues. Germline-derived CDR1 and CDR2 are LGHNA and YNFKEQ. The CDR3 protein is CASSQEGTSGSYEQYF. CDR3 DNA sequence: TGTGCCAGCAGCCAAGAAGGGACTAGCGGGAGCTATGAGCAGTACTTC.

The genes are TRBV6-6 and TRBJ1-6; D is unresolved. The CDR3 totals 11 residues. V gave up 7 bases and J gave up 6 bases, with 4 bases separating them. Germline V gives CDR1 MNHNY, CDR2 SVGAGI (reference sequence). The CDR3 reads CASTANSPLHF. In DNA, the CDR3 is TGTGCCAGCACCGCTAATTCACCCCTCCACTTT.

This chain connects TRBV3-1 to TRBJ2-3; 10 bases align to TRBD2. The CDR3 runs to 16 residues. Trimming cost V 2 bases and J 6 bases; bases outside gene matches: 8. In germline, CDR1 is LGHDT, CDR2 YNNKEL (reference sequence). CDR3 nucleotide sequence: TGTGCCAGCAGCCAACGCAGCGGGGGGGCATCCGATACGCAGTATTTT. It yields the protein CASSQRSGGASDTQYF.

This clonotype was counted at least ten times. V and J are TRBV7-2 and TRBJ2-5; D is perhaps TRBD2 (7 bases). The V gene's germline CDR1 is SGHTA and CDR2 FQGNSA. The CDR3 runs 15 residues. V was shortened by 7 bases and J by 5 bases, with 20 bases between the two germline ends. In nucleotides, the CDR3 is TGTGCCAGCACCCTCTCCGGGGGGCGCTGGGAGACCCAGTACTTC. Its translation is CASTLSGGRWETQYF.

The rearrangement links TRBV7-2 to TRBJ2-5, with D perhaps matching TRBD1 (6 bases). The end of the DNA aligns better with TRBJ2-7, so the J call may be wrong. CDR1 is SGHTA and CDR2 is FQGNSA in the germline V gene. The CDR3 consists of 15 residues. The CDR3 spells CASSLETGLVYEQYF. The CDR3 nucleotides read TGTGCCAGCAGCTTAGAAACAGGGCTGGTTTACGAGCAGTACTTC.

This clonotype occurred a few times. The chain uses TRBV7-8 and TRBJ2-3; D gene unclear. CDR1 is SGHVS and CDR2 is FQNEAQ in the germline V gene. The germline V and J ends were trimmed by 4 bases and 1 base, with 21 bases remaining between them. This CDR3 region has 18 residues. CDR3 in amino acids: CASSSSTNLDYRTDTQYF. In DNA form, the CDR3 reads TGTGCCAGCAGCTCATCGACAAATCTAGATTATCGCACAGATACGCAGTATTTT. The full variable domain, rest sourced from reference TRBV7-8 and TRBJ2-3, is GAGVSQSPRYKVAKRGQDVALRCDPISGHVSLFWYQQALGQGPEFLTYFQNEAQLDKSGLPSDRFFAERPEGSVSTLKIQRTQQEDSAVYLCASSSSTNLDYRTDTQYFGPGTRLTVL.

The chain couples TRBV12-3 or TRBV12-4 to TRBJ2-1, with 8 nucleotides matching TRBD2. The DNA end favors TRBJ2-7, so the J call may be wrong. This CDR3 has 20 amino acids. CDR3 in amino acids: CASSFSGGGILRLIYNEQYF. CDR3 nucleotide sequence: TGTGCCAGCAGTTTCTCTGGCGGGGGGATCCTCAGACTTATATACAATGAGCAGTACTTC.

The rearrangement links TRBV27 to TRBJ2-1; 9 bases line up with TRBD2. Losses at the gene ends were 1 base for V and 5 bases for J; bases not matched to a gene: 3. Per the germline V gene, CDR1 is MNHEY and CDR2 is SMNVEV (reference sequence). CDR3 size: 15 residues. The CDR3 region is CASSLLGGGDNEQFF. The CDR3 DNA follows: TGTGCCAGCAGTTTATTGGGCGGGGGGGACAATGAGCAGTTCTTC.

This chain uses TRBV12-3 or TRBV12-4 with TRBJ2-3, with 7 bases lining up with TRBD1. Trimming removed 5 bases from V and 4 bases from J; junction bases left unmatched: 6. The CDR3 is made up of 14 amino acids. CDR3 DNA: TGTGCCAGCAGTAAGGGGGCTGGGGCAGATACGCAGTATTTT. Protein: CASSKGAGADTQYF.

The genes are TRBV20-1 and TRBJ2-7; D is undetermined. V gave up 2 bases and J gave up 5 bases, with 16 bases separating them. This CDR3 spans 14 amino acids. Per the germline V gene, CDR1 is DFQATT and CDR2 is SNEGSKA (reference sequence). CDR3 loop: CSARKFQTIDEQYF. The CDR3, as DNA: TGCAGTGCTAGAAAGTTCCAGACAATAGACGAGCAGTACTTC.

This clonotype was seen only once. This chain connects TRBV27 to TRBJ1-4; D perhaps matches TRBD1 (6 bases). Trimming removed 4 bases from V and 0 bases from J, with 18 bases in between. CDR3 length equals 18 residues. The germline V gene encodes CDR1 MNHEY and CDR2 SMNVEV (reference sequence). Here the CDR3 DNA reads TGTGCCAGCAGTTCCATGGGGGGGGCCAGTGCAACTAATGAAAAACTGTTTTTT. It translates to CASSSMGGASATNEKLFF.

The genes are TRBV3-1 and TRBJ2-7; D unclear. CDR3 length: 12 amino acids. V was shortened by 3 bases and J by 6 bases, with 9 bases between the two germline ends. The germline gives CDR1 LGHDT, CDR2 YNNKEL (reference sequence). The CDR3 loop is CASSQISVEQYF. In nucleotides, the CDR3 is TGTGCCAGCAGCCAGATATCGGTCGAGCAGTACTTC.

With respect to this clonotype: At one of its ends the junction is not consistent with the germline gene, which may arise from a read error. The chain is built from TRBV9 and TRBJ1-2; a weak D match, TRBD1 (5 bases). Looked up from germline, CDR1 is SGDLS and CDR2 is YYNGEE. The CDR3 has 13 amino acids. The CDR3 nucleotides read TGTGCCAGTAGCGCAGGGAAAACCGATGGCTACACCTTC. Translation gives CASSAGKTDGYTF.

This clonotype was seen ten or more times. This rearrangement joins TRBV12-3 or TRBV12-4 to TRBJ2-1; weak D call: TRBD2 (6 bases). CDR3 length: 14 amino acids. Trimming cost V 3 bases and J 6 bases, with 12 bases left between them. CDR3 amino acids: CASSFGWRGNEQFF. In nucleotides, the CDR3 is TGTGCCAGCAGTTTCGGTTGGCGGGGCAATGAGCAGTTCTTC.

In this sample, this clonotype turned up many times. The V call is TRBV11-2, the J call TRBJ1-4, with 7 nucleotides matching TRBD1. CDR1 and CDR2 from the germline V gene are SGHAT and FQNNGV. The V gene end was trimmed by 2 bases and the J gene end by 4 bases; junction bases not matched to a gene: 4. This CDR3 is 15 amino acids long. CDR3 sequence reads: CASSLTTGINEKLFF. CDR3 nucleotide sequence: TGTGCCAGCAGCTTAACGACAGGGATTAATGAAAAACTGTTTTTT.

CDR3 residues: CASSNRGGLSYEQYF. The CDR3 DNA sequence: TGTGCCAGCAGCAACCGCGGGGGGCTCTCCTACGAGCAGTACTTC. The chain employs TRBV11-2 and TRBJ2-7; 8 bases map to TRBD2. Germline CDR1 SGHAT, CDR2 FQNNGV. The J segment lost 0 bases and the V segment lost 5 bases, leaving 6 bases of the junction unmatched. The length of the CDR3 is 15 residues.

This clonotype has at least ten counts. The chain employs TRBV15 and TRBJ2-3, with D perhaps TRBD2 (5 bases). CDR3 length equals 14 residues. V lost 7 bases, J lost 2 bases, and 13 bases lay in between. Germline V lookup: CDR1 LNHNV, CDR2 YYDKDF (reference sequence). The CDR3 loop reads CATKRRDYTDTQYF. The CDR3 region has the DNA TGTGCCACCAAGAGACGGGATTACACAGATACGCAGTATTTT.

Many counts were recorded for this clonotype. The V gene is TRBV6-5, the J gene TRBJ2-3; D possibly corresponds to TRBD1 (5 bases). This CDR3 comprises 16 residues. Trimming left V 2 bases short and J 0 bases short, with 12 bases between. Per the germline V gene, CDR1 is MNHEY and CDR2 is SVGAGI. CDR3 sequence reads: CASSYMGPPSTDTQYF. The CDR3, as DNA: TGTGCCAGCAGTTACATGGGGCCCCCTAGCACAGATACGCAGTATTTT.

This sequence joins TRBV12-3 or TRBV12-4 and TRBJ2-3; TRBD1 matches 7 bases. This CDR3 has 15 residues. The junction had 7 bases not matched to a gene; V was cut back by 6 bases and J by 1 base. CDR3 amino acids: CASSTLGTGTDTQYF. CDR3 nucleotides: TGTGCCAGCAGCACCCTCGGGACAGGCACAGATACGCAGTATTTT.

This clonotype was observed at least ten times. The rearrangement joins TRBV20-1 to TRBJ2-5; 7 bases line up with TRBD2. V was clipped by 5 bases and J by 4 bases; unmatched bases: 7. CDR3 size: 13 residues. From germline, CDR1 is DFQATT and CDR2 SNEGSKA (reference sequence). The CDR3: CSARTSSTETQYF. CDR3 DNA: TGCAGTGCTCGGACTAGTAGTACAGAGACCCAGTACTTC.

The chain joins TRBV20-1 to TRBJ2-5; weak D call: TRBD1 (7 bases). The J call may be in error: the DNA end matches TRBJ2-7 better. Germline V gene sequence: CDR1 DFQATT, CDR2 SNEGSKA (reference sequence). The length of the CDR3 is 13 residues. As DNA, the CDR3 is TGCAGTGCTAGAGGCAGGGGGGCATACGAGCAGTACTTC. It yields the protein CSARGRGAYEQYF.

Details on this clonotype: A much larger clonotype is one base distant, so this may be a read error. The chain couples TRBV29-1 to TRBJ1-5; D unclear. V lost 5 bases, J lost 6 bases, and 17 bases lay in between. The CDR3 totals 14 residues. The germline V gene has CDR1 SQVTM and CDR2 ANQGSEA. The CDR3 DNA follows: TGCAGCGTTTCCGCTACAGAGGCGCCTCAGCCCCAGCATTTT. It encodes CSVSATEAPQPQHF.